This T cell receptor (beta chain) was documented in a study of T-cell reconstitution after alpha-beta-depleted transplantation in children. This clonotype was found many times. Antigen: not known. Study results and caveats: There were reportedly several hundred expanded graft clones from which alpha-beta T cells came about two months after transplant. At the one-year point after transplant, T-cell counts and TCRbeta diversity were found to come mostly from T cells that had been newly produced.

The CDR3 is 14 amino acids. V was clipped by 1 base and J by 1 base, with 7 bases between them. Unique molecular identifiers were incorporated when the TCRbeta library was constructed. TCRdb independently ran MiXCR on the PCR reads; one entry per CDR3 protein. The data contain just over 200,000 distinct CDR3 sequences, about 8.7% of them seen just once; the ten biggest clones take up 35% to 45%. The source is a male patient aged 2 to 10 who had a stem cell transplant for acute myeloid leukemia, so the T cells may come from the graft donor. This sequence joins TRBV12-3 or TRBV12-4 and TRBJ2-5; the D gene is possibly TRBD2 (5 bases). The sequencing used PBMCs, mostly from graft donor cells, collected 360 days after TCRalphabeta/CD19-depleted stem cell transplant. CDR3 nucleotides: TGTGCCAGCAGTTTAGAAGCGGCCCAAGAGACCCAGTACTTC. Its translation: CASSLEAAQETQYF.